This T cell receptor beta chain stems from a study of PD-L1 blockade in urothelial cancer. Background on the study: Beginning in about 2014, patients received atezolizumab, given as 1,200 mg intravenously every 3 weeks. Timepoints chosen for blood analysis were 3 weeks (second dose) and 6 weeks after treatment start.

Germline V lookup: CDR1 SGHVS, CDR2 FQNEAQ. V lost 3 bases to trimming and J lost 2 bases, with 13 bases between them. The CDR3 is 15 residues long. The table came from immunoSEQ multiplex PCR; TCRdb's copy has only in-frame clones and leaves some out. The repertoire has roughly 87,000 clones, around 90% of them found once; the top ten carry 4.5% to 7%. This receptor was taken from a woman in her 70s with urothelial cancer. The rearrangement links TRBV7-8 to TRBJ2-5; D unclear. The material was PBMCs, obtained around atezolizumab (anti-PD-L1) treatment. CDR3 nucleotides: TGTGCCAGCAGCTTCCGGTCAGCGAATCAAGAGACCCAGTACTTC. As protein: CASSFRSANQETQYF.